The present T cell receptor beta chain was sequenced within a study of blood T cell repertoires in COVID-19. Study overall: Both acute and convalescent COVID-19 samples were obtained from the United States, Italy and Spain.

In the original processing: Reference gene primer amplification gave estimated nucleated cell counts. Some clones are missing from TCRdb's copy, which holds only in-frame ones; the method was immunoSEQ multiplex PCR. The V and J calls and clone size were taken over from that table, and D and trimming were inferred from the DNA. Of hundreds of thousands of clones listed, approximately 85% are singletons. This clonotype originated in a man in his forties or fifties with COVID-19, enrolled during active disease. The sample consisted of peripheral blood.

CDR3 in amino acids: CASSVGQRGETQYF. CDR3 nucleotide sequence: TGTGCCAGCAGCGTAGGGCAGCGAGGGGAGACCCAGTACTTC. The chain carries TRBV9 and TRBJ2-5, with TRBD2 as a possible D gene (5 bases). The CDR3 covers 14 residues. Germline V gene data show CDR1 as SGDLS and CDR2 as YYNGEE. The ends were cut back, 0 bases at V and 5 bases at J, with 11 bases in the middle.